Below are 4 T cell receptor beta chains sequenced from a single sample in a study of blood T cells in healthy people across ages. Then a second PCR, running about 6 to 11 cycles, was carried out with a sample-barcoded 5' primer and a J-beta primer mix. TCRdb re-derived calls from the 5' RACE reads in MiXCR, one entry per CDR3 protein. This sample yields roughly 680,000 distinct CDR3 sequences, of which under 25% are seen a single time; approximately 3.7% belongs to the top ten. The sample taken for sequencing was blood. These TCRs come from a man aged 65 to 85 in good health.

This clonotype turned up a few times. The chain is built from TRBV20-1 and TRBJ2-1; no definite D call. The CDR3 runs 12 residues. CDR1 and CDR2 from the germline V gene are DFQATT and SNEGSKA (reference sequence). V lost 8 bases, J lost 1 base, and 9 bases lay in between. This CDR3 is CSPYKSYNEQFF. Here the CDR3 DNA reads TGCAGTCCCTACAAGTCCTACAATGAGCAGTTCTTC.

V and J are TRBV19 and TRBJ1-2, with TRBD1 as a possible D gene (6 bases). With 5 bases removed from V and 4 bases from J, the gap between germline ends came to 23 bases. Germline CDR1 is LNHDA and CDR2 is SQIVND (reference sequence). CDR3 size: 17 residues. The DNA of the CDR3 is TGTGCCAGTAGTGCTTCGGACAGCCTCTCCGTACTCTATGGCTACACCTTC. This sequence encodes CASSASDSLSVLYGYTF.

This chain connects TRBV5-6 to TRBJ1-1; 9 nucleotides match TRBD1. V was pared by 4 bases and J by 8 bases, with 12 bases of the junction left unmatched. CDR1 is SGHDT and CDR2 is YYEEEE in the germline V gene. The CDR3 is made up of 15 amino acids. The CDR3 here is CASSRGTGRGREAFF. The CDR3, as DNA: TGTGCCAGCAGCAGGGGGACAGGGAGAGGAAGGGAAGCTTTCTTT.

The rearrangement uses TRBV6-1 and TRBJ1-1; D unclear. The CDR3 runs 13 residues. V was cut by 6 bases and J by 0 bases, with 8 bases left in between. Germline assignment: CDR1 MNHNS and CDR2 SASEGT. CDR3 in amino acids: CASSANMNTEAFF. The CDR3 DNA reads as TGTGCCAGCAGCGCTAATATGAACACTGAAGCTTTCTTT.